These 32 T cell receptor beta chains originate from one sample sequenced in a study of blood T cells in healthy people across ages. With a J-beta primer mix and a sample-barcoded 5' primer, a second PCR ran roughly 7 to 11 cycles. TCRdb analysed the 5' RACE reads with MiXCR anew, one entry per CDR3 protein. The data show 600,000 to 850,000 distinct CDR3 sequences, 43% seen once. Sequencing was done on a sample of blood. Source of these receptors: a woman aged 60-70 years in good health.

The V call is TRBV5-1, the J call TRBJ2-5; 8 bases match TRBD2. The J call is in doubt because the DNA end fits TRBJ2-7 better. CDR1 and CDR2 (germline): SGHRS, YFSETQ. This CDR3 contains 16 residues. The CDR3, as DNA: TGCGCCAGCAGCTCGGGGGAGCGGGAGTCGGGTTACGAGCAGTACTTC. Translating it yields CASSSGERESGYEQYF.

The V gene is TRBV6-2 or TRBV6-3, the J gene TRBJ2-7; 7 bases line up with TRBD1. The J segment lost 4 bases and the V segment lost 6 bases, leaving 12 bases of the junction unmatched. This CDR3 contains 15 residues. Germline V lookup: CDR1 MNHEY, CDR2 SVGEGT. The CDR3 loop reads CASRHTGTAGYEQYF. The CDR3 DNA is TGTGCCAGCAGACACACCGGGACAGCTGGATACGAGCAGTACTTC.

With respect to this clonotype: Mismatch with germline at one junction end may stem from a read error. This sequence joins TRBV5-5 and TRBJ2-4, with 9 bases matching TRBD1. The germline V gene encodes CDR1 SGHKS and CDR2 YYEKEE (reference sequence). The length of the CDR3 is 13 residues. The CDR3 region is CASSVAPNGQGNF. The CDR3 DNA is TGTGCCAGCAGCGTGGCCCCCAATGGACAGGGGAACTTC.

The sample holds a few counts of this clonotype. This could be a read error, since a much larger clone is one nucleotide away. For the CDR3, the DNA is TGTGCCAGCAGTGTTGGACGCGAGACCCAGTTCTTC. It codes for CASSVGRETQFF. V and J are TRBV2 and TRBJ2-1; no clear D. V gave up 4 bases and J gave up 13 bases, with 14 bases separating them. CDR3 size: 12 residues. CDR1 SNHLY and CDR2 FYNNEI come from the germline V gene.

The gene calls are TRBV29-1 and TRBJ2-1; D ambiguous. With the DNA end fitting TRBJ2-7 better, the J assignment may be wrong. The CDR3 contains 11 residues. Germline V gives CDR1 SQVTM, CDR2 ANQGSEA. CDR3 sequence (DNA): TGCAGCGGTAGACTTACCTACGAGCAGTACTTC. The encoded protein is CSGRLTYEQYF.

This clonotype has more than one count but fewer than ten. V gene TRBV7-2 combines with J gene TRBJ2-3, with D perhaps TRBD2 (6 bases). CDR1 SGHTA and CDR2 FQGNSA come from the germline V gene. The V gene lost 7 bases and the J gene lost 2 bases, with 16 bases spanning the gap. The CDR3 is made up of 15 amino acids. The CDR3 loop reads CASNFIAELTDTQYF. CDR3 nucleotides: TGTGCCAGCAACTTTATAGCGGAACTCACAGATACGCAGTATTTT.

The chain is built from TRBV5-4 and TRBJ2-1; 7 bases align to TRBD2. The ends lost 0 bases at V and 4 bases at J; junction bases unmatched: 10. CDR1 SGHNT and CDR2 YYREEE come from the germline V gene (reference sequence). The CDR3 consists of 17 residues. The CDR3 DNA sequence: TGTGCCAGCAGCTTGGCCGGGGGGACTAATATATACAATGAGCAGTTCTTC. This encodes CASSLAGGTNIYNEQFF.

This clonotype came up a few times. The chain joins TRBV9 to TRBJ2-1, with 7 bases matching TRBD2. The ends lost 0 bases at V and 6 bases at J; junction bases unmatched: 6. CDR3 length equals 15 residues. CDR1 is SGDLS, CDR2 YYNGEE, per germline. The CDR3 sequence is CASSVVPGGINEQFF. Written as DNA, the CDR3 is TGTGCCAGCAGCGTAGTACCGGGGGGTATCAATGAGCAGTTCTTC.

This clonotype was seen a handful of times. The V gene is TRBV6-6, the J gene TRBJ1-1; D is unresolved. V gave up 5 bases and J gave up 3 bases, with 7 bases separating them. The CDR3 totals 12 residues. Germline V gives CDR1 MNHNY, CDR2 SVGAGI (reference sequence). CDR3 residues: CASSPQYTEAFF. CDR3 sequence (DNA): TGTGCCAGCAGTCCTCAATACACTGAAGCTTTCTTT.

The gene calls are TRBV9 and TRBJ2-7; the D gene is possibly TRBD1 (6 bases). The length of the CDR3 is 15 residues. Germline-derived CDR1 and CDR2 are SGDLS and YYNGEE. Trimming stripped 0 bases from V and 3 bases from J, with 13 bases between. The CDR3 region has the DNA TGTGCCAGCAGCGTAGGGGACACCCCTTACTACGAGCAGTACTTC. Its protein product is CASSVGDTPYYEQYF.

CDR3 loop: CASTDRASYNEQYF. DNA of the CDR3: TGCGCCAGCACGGACAGGGCTTCCTACAATGAGCAGTACTTC. The V and J genes are TRBV5-1 and TRBJ2-1; 8 positions match TRBD1. The assigned J gene may be wrong: the sequence end matches TRBJ2-7 better. CDR1 is SGHRS, CDR2 YFSETQ, per germline. This CDR3 is 14 amino acids long.

The chain links TRBV3-1 to TRBJ2-7; 14 bases are shared with TRBD2. With 5 bases clipped from V and 5 bases from J, the junction kept 8 bases outside the gene matches. The CDR3 contains 16 residues. Germline CDR1 is LGHDT and CDR2 is YNNKEL (reference sequence). CDR3 protein: CASSSGTSGSTHEQYF. CDR3 DNA: TGTGCCAGCAGCTCCGGGACTAGCGGGAGTACGCACGAGCAGTACTTC.

V and J are TRBV4-3 and TRBJ1-6, with D possibly TRBD1 on 5 matching bases. This CDR3 has 14 residues. The germline CDR1 and CDR2 sequences are LGHNA and YSLEER. The V end lost 0 bases, the J end lost 7 bases, and 7 bases lay between the germline ends. This CDR3 is CASSQEPGNSPLHF. The CDR3 DNA reads TGCGCCAGCAGCCAAGAACCAGGGAATTCACCCCTCCACTTT.

This clonotype showed up just a few times. The genes are TRBV7-6 and TRBJ1-5; D gene unclear. Germline V lookup: CDR1 SGHVS, CDR2 FNYEAQ. The CDR3 contains 15 residues. V shed 0 bases and J shed 0 bases, with 6 bases lying between them. CDR3 in amino acids: CASSLAPYSNQPQHF. The DNA of the CDR3 is TGTGCCAGCAGCTTAGCACCCTATAGCAATCAGCCCCAGCATTTT. Supplemented by reference TRBV7-6 and TRBJ1-5, the full variable domain reads GAGVSQSPRYKVTKRGQDVALRCDPISGHVSLYWYRQALGQGPEFLTYFNYEAQQDKSGLPNDRFSAERPEGSISTLTIQRTEQRDSAMYRCASSLAPYSNQPQHFGDGTRLSIL.

A note on this clonotype: A much larger clone is a single base away; this may be a read error. This chain links TRBV12-3 or TRBV12-4 with TRBJ2-7; 9 bases align to TRBD1. Matching the DNA end better, TRBJ2-5 makes the J call doubtful. The CDR3 is made up of 13 amino acids. The CDR3 DNA reads as TGTGCCGGCAGTCCGGGACAGGGAAAGACCCAGTACTTC. The encoded protein is CAGSPGQGKTQYF.

J is TRBJ2-7 and V is TRBV6-1; perhaps TRBD1 as D (5 bases). CDR3 length equals 14 residues. Germline V CDR1 and CDR2: MNHNS, SASEGT. V was pared by 2 bases and J by 0 bases, with 8 bases between. CDR3 protein: CASSEIGASYEQYF. The CDR3 region has the DNA TGTGCCAGCAGTGAAATTGGGGCCTCCTACGAGCAGTACTTC.

This clonotype has a handful of counts. This chain connects TRBV11-3 to TRBJ2-3, with 8 bases matching TRBD2. The junction had 8 bases not matched to a gene; V was cut back by 1 base and J by 8 bases. Germline V gene sequence: CDR1 SGHNT, CDR2 YENEEA. The CDR3 spans 15 residues. The DNA of the CDR3 is TGTGCCAGCAGCTTAGCTACCGGGACTAGGAGTACGCAGTATTTT. Protein sequence: CASSLATGTRSTQYF.

V is TRBV6-6 and J is TRBJ1-6; D remains unclear. The CDR3 is made up of 12 amino acids. The V and J ends lost 5 bases and 7 bases respectively, with 6 bases between them. Germline values: CDR1 MNHNY, CDR2 SVGAGI (reference sequence). CDR3 sequence: CASSVRNSPLHF. CDR3 DNA: TGTGCCAGCAGTGTCAGGAATTCACCCCTCCACTTT.

The sample holds a few counts of this clonotype. The V and J genes are TRBV7-9 and TRBJ1-2; D is unclear. V gave up 5 bases and J gave up 0 bases, with 13 bases separating them. The CDR3 has 15 amino acids. CDR1 is SEHNR, CDR2 FQNEAQ, per germline (reference sequence). CDR3 sequence: CASSELQISNYGYTF. The CDR3, as DNA: TGTGCCAGCAGCGAACTTCAGATATCTAACTATGGCTACACCTTC.

V is TRBV3-1 and J is TRBJ2-3; D is perhaps TRBD2 (5 bases). V lost 1 base, J lost 3 bases, and 11 bases lay in between. Per the germline V gene, CDR1 is LGHDT and CDR2 is YNNKEL (reference sequence). This CDR3 is 15 amino acids long. In nucleotides, the CDR3 is TGTGCCAGCAGCCAAGCGGGGATGGTGACAGATACGCAGTATTTT. Translated, it gives CASSQAGMVTDTQYF.

Ten or more counts support this clonotype. The chain recombines TRBV4-3 with TRBJ2-7; D is unresolved. V was clipped by 0 bases and J by 5 bases, with 14 bases between them. Germline CDR1 is LGHNA and CDR2 is YSLEER. This CDR3 is 15 amino acids long. CDR3 loop: CASSQDSQFFDEQYF. The CDR3 DNA is TGCGCCAGCAGCCAAGACTCCCAGTTCTTCGACGAGCAGTACTTC.

This chain uses TRBV29-1 with TRBJ2-7; D ambiguous. The DNA end favors TRBJ2-5, so the J call may be wrong. This CDR3 is built from 12 residues. Per germline, CDR1 SQVTM and CDR2 ANQGSEA. Here the CDR3 DNA reads TGCAGCGTTGAAGGGTTAGATGGGACCCAGTACTTC. Its protein is CSVEGLDGTQYF.

The chain carries TRBV6-4 and TRBJ2-3; possibly TRBD1 or TRBD2 for D (5 bases each). V lost 3 bases to trimming and J lost 1 base, with 11 bases between them. Germline V gene lookup returns CDR1 MRHNA and CDR2 SNTAGT. The length of the CDR3 is 15 residues. This CDR3 reads CASSDGGVRTDTQYF. The CDR3 DNA follows: TGTGCCAGCAGTGATGGGGGAGTTCGCACAGATACGCAGTATTTT.

This clonotype was seen more than once but under ten times. V and J are TRBV2 and TRBJ1-6; 8 positions agree with TRBD1. The J segment lost 6 bases and the V segment lost 6 bases, leaving 4 bases of the junction unmatched. The CDR3 is made up of 14 amino acids. Germline CDR1 is SNHLY and CDR2 is FYNNEI. The CDR3: CASRRDRTNSPLHF. The CDR3 bases are TGTGCCAGCAGGAGGGACAGGACTAATTCACCCCTCCACTTT.

This clonotype appeared a few times. V is TRBV20-1 and J is TRBJ1-5, with TRBD1 as a possible D gene (6 bases). Looked up from germline, CDR1 is DFQATT and CDR2 is SNEGSKA (reference sequence). The V end was cut by 0 bases, the J end by 2 bases, with 11 bases between. The CDR3 consists of 15 residues. DNA for the CDR3: TGCAGTGCTAGAGATTCGGGGGCGGGCAATCAGCCCCAGCATTTT. It translates to CSARDSGAGNQPQHF.

About this clonotype: A much larger clone sits a single nucleotide away, making a read error possible. The chain links TRBV29-1 to TRBJ2-7; TRBD2 aligns across 12 bases. V lost 4 bases to trimming and J lost 7 bases; unmatched junction nucleotides: 8. Germline loops: CDR1 SQVTM, CDR2 ANQGSEA. This CDR3 has 14 amino acids. The CDR3 DNA follows: TGCAGCGTTGCCCCTGGACTAGCGGGACATGAGCAGTACTTC. Encoded protein: CSVAPGLAGHEQYF.

This clonotype was detected only once. The rearrangement joins TRBV5-1 to TRBJ2-3, with 7 bases fitting TRBD2. Looked up from germline, CDR1 is SGHRS and CDR2 is YFSETQ. The CDR3 contains 15 residues. The junction had 8 bases not matched to a gene; V was cut back by 5 bases and J by 2 bases. CDR3 sequence reads: CASRARTRDTDTQYF. The CDR3 DNA reads as TGCGCCAGCAGGGCCAGGACTAGAGACACAGATACGCAGTATTTT.

This clonotype was found a few times. The genes are TRBV7-2 and TRBJ2-7; 10 bases agree with TRBD2. The CDR3 is 15 amino acids. From germline, CDR1 is SGHTA and CDR2 FQGNSA. Trimming at V came to 5 bases and at J to 7 bases, leaving 11 bases not matched to a gene. The DNA for the CDR3 is TGTGCCAGCAGCGAAAATAGCGGGGGGTCTGGGGAGCAGTACTTC. Protein: CASSENSGGSGEQYF. Full variable domain (outside the CDR3, taken from reference TRBV7-2 and TRBJ2-7): GAGVSQSPSNKVTEKGKDVELRCDPISGHTALYWYRQSLGQGLEFLIYFQGNSAPDKSGLPSDRFSAERTGGSVSTLTIQRTQQEDSAVYLCASSENSGGSGEQYFGPGTRLTVT.

The sample holds many counts of this clonotype. This chain links TRBV7-2 with TRBJ2-1, with TRBD2 matching 13 bases. Losses at the gene ends were 0 bases for V and 6 bases for J; bases not matched to a gene: 5. The CDR3 length is 17 residues. Looked up from germline, CDR1 is SGHTA and CDR2 is FQGNSA. The CDR3 bases are TGTGCCAGCAGCTTAGCGTCCGGGACTAGCGGGGTCAATGAGCAGTTCTTC. This gives the protein CASSLASGTSGVNEQFF.

As to this clonotype: A read error may produce the germline difference seen at one junction end. The rearrangement links TRBV6-1 to TRBJ2-1; D is undetermined. This CDR3 is 12 amino acids long. The germline gives CDR1 MNHNS, CDR2 SASEGT. The CDR3 nucleotides are TGTGCCAGCAGGGAAGCGTACAATGAGCAGTTCTTC. It is translated as CASREAYNEQFF.

This clonotype appeared a single time. The chain has TRBV9 and TRBJ1-2; D may be TRBD1 (5 bases). Trimming cost V 0 bases and J 6 bases, with 18 bases left between them. This CDR3 is 16 amino acids long. Looked up from germline, CDR1 is SGDLS and CDR2 is YYNGEE. CDR3 sequence reads: CASSVGSFGREHGYTF. The CDR3 DNA follows: TGTGCCAGCAGCGTAGGGTCTTTCGGCAGGGAGCATGGCTACACCTTC.

This clonotype was counted between two and nine times. J is TRBJ2-3 and V is TRBV7-6, with a tentative D call TRBD1 (5 bases). The CDR3 consists of 14 residues. Trimming shortened V by 5 bases and J by 0 bases, and 9 bases separated the two germline ends. Germline lookup yields CDR1 SGHVS and CDR2 FNYEAQ. CDR3 protein: CASSATASTDTQYF. The CDR3, as DNA: TGTGCCAGCAGCGCGACAGCCAGCACAGATACGCAGTATTTT. Supplemented by reference TRBV7-6 and TRBJ2-3, the full variable domain reads GAGVSQSPRYKVTKRGQDVALRCDPISGHVSLYWYRQALGQGPEFLTYFNYEAQQDKSGLPNDRFSAERPEGSISTLTIQRTEQRDSAMYRCASSATASTDTQYFGPGTRLTVL.